These 20 T cell receptor beta chains came from one sample sequenced in a study of T-cell memory formation after mild COVID-19. One entry per CDR3 protein results from TCRdb running MiXCR on the 5' RACE reads. The sample holds over 450,000 distinct CDR3 sequences, roughly 20% seen once. Sample: PBMCs or a T cell subset sorted from them (not recorded which). The receptors originated from an adult woman who had mild COVID-19 (a few samples of this study predate the infection). Cell type and time point are not known.

There are a few counts of this clonotype. The gene calls are TRBV7-9 and TRBJ1-6; 12 nucleotides line up with TRBD1. The CDR3 covers 18 residues. Looked up from germline, CDR1 is SEHNR and CDR2 is FQNEAQ (reference sequence). V shed 0 bases and J 9 bases; nucleotides not matched to a gene: 9. The CDR3 DNA sequence: TGTGCCAGCAGCTTAGCAAGCCCCGGGACAGGGGGCTTTTCACCCCTCCACTTT. Translation: CASSLASPGTGGFSPLHF.

V gene TRBV18 combines with J gene TRBJ2-7, with D perhaps assigned TRBD1 or TRBD2 (5 bases each). The CDR3 extends over 14 amino acids. The V gene lost 0 bases and the J gene lost 5 bases, with 11 bases spanning the gap. Germline V gene data show CDR1 as KGHSH and CDR2 as LQKENI. CDR3 amino acids: CASSPPPEGNEQYF. CDR3 DNA: TGTGCCAGCTCACCACCTCCCGAGGGGAACGAGCAGTACTTC.

V and J are TRBV20-1 and TRBJ2-1; D is perhaps TRBD2 (5 bases). Trimming removed 0 bases at V and 1 base at J, with 25 bases between. The CDR3 consists of 20 residues. Germline loops: CDR1 DFQATT, CDR2 SNEGSKA (reference sequence). Here the CDR3 DNA reads TGCAGTGCTAGAGAAGCGCGGTCACTGTGGGAGTCGGGGTCCTACAATGAGCAGTTCTTC. Protein: CSAREARSLWESGSYNEQFF.

The rearrangement joins TRBV5-8 to TRBJ2-1, with 9 bases fitting TRBD2. CDR1 is SGHTS, CDR2 YDEGEE, per germline. The ends lost 3 bases at V and 8 bases at J; junction bases unmatched: 12. The CDR3 runs 16 residues. The CDR3 protein is CASSSSPSGRRHEQFF. The CDR3 DNA is TGTGCCAGCAGCTCGAGCCCAAGCGGGAGGAGGCATGAGCAGTTCTTC.

The chain is built from TRBV6-5 and TRBJ2-5; TRBD2 is a possible D gene (6 bases). Germline V gene data show CDR1 as MNHEY and CDR2 as SVGAGI. The CDR3 is 16 residues long. V gave up 7 bases and J gave up 2 bases, with 20 bases separating them. As DNA, the CDR3 is TGTGCCAGCACCGATGGGCCCGGGGGAGCTCAAGAGACCCAGTACTTC. It translates to CASTDGPGGAQETQYF.

The chain employs TRBV6-5 and TRBJ1-1; D call uncertain. This CDR3 has 12 amino acids. The V and J ends lost 6 bases and 0 bases respectively, with 5 bases between them. Germline V gives CDR1 MNHEY, CDR2 SVGAGI. The CDR3 DNA reads TGTGCCAGCAGACGGATGAACACTGAAGCTTTCTTT. The encoded protein is CASRRMNTEAFF.

This clonotype showed up just a few times. The chain combines TRBV20-1 with TRBJ2-1; TRBD2 aligns across 7 bases. This CDR3 region has 12 residues. CDR1 and CDR2 (germline): DFQATT, SNEGSKA (reference sequence). CDR3 in DNA: TGCAGACGCTACAGCCGGGGGGATGAGCAGTTCTTC. It codes for CRRYSRGDEQFF.

This chain links TRBV12-3 or TRBV12-4 with TRBJ1-2, with unresolved D. CDR3 length: 13 residues. The V and J ends lost 6 bases and 3 bases respectively, with 11 bases between them. The CDR3 spells CASSPDGYYGYTF. CDR3 in DNA: TGTGCCAGCAGCCCGGACGGATACTATGGCTACACCTTC.

This clonotype has at least ten counts. V usage is TRBV12-3 or TRBV12-4 and J usage is TRBJ2-3; possibly TRBD1 for D (6 bases). Trimming shortened V by 7 bases and J by 11 bases, and 25 bases separated the two germline ends. The CDR3 length is 15 residues. This CDR3 is CASTPARGVRGKQYF. CDR3 DNA sequence: TGTGCCAGCACACCCGCCAGAGGGGTCAGGGGAAAGCAGTATTTT.

This clonotype was recorded many times. The chain is built from TRBV20-1 and TRBJ2-3; tentative D call: TRBD1 (5 bases). The CDR3 runs to 12 residues. Trimming stripped 5 bases from V and 2 bases from J, with 8 bases between. Per the germline V gene, CDR1 is DFQATT and CDR2 is SNEGSKA (reference sequence). The CDR3 nucleotides read TGCAGTGCTGCCAGGGACACAGATACGCAGTATTTT. It codes for CSAARDTDTQYF.

This clonotype was seen repeatedly, ten times or more. The V call is TRBV3-1, the J call TRBJ1-1; a weak D match, TRBD1 (5 bases). Germline V CDR1 and CDR2: LGHDT, YNNKEL (reference sequence). There are 13 residues in the CDR3. V was shortened by 3 bases and J by 5 bases, with 10 bases between the two germline ends. CDR3 bases: TGTGCCAGCAGCCAGCGGGGGGATACTGAAGCTTTCTTT. Protein: CASSQRGDTEAFF.

The V and J genes are TRBV5-1 and TRBJ1-1; D is undetermined. Per germline, CDR1 SGHRS and CDR2 YFSETQ. V lost 0 bases, J lost 1 base, and 10 bases lay in between. The CDR3 contains 15 residues. CDR3 in amino acids: CASSLEKGWNTEAFF. The CDR3 nucleotides are TGCGCCAGCAGCTTGGAGAAGGGATGGAACACTGAAGCTTTCTTT. The variable domain in full, completed from reference TRBV5-1 and TRBJ1-1, reads KAGVTQTPRYLIKTRGQQVTLSCSPISGHRSVSWYQQTPGQGLQFLFEYFSETQRNKGNFPGRFSGRQFSNSRSEMNVSTLELGDSALYLCASSLEKGWNTEAFFGQGTRLTVV.

This clonotype came up a few times. One end of the junction is discordant with germline, which a read error may explain. The chain uses TRBV18 and TRBJ2-2; tentatively, D is TRBD2 (7 bases). The CDR3 runs to 18 residues. The germline gives CDR1 KGHSH, CDR2 LQKENI. The CDR3 DNA sequence: TGTGCCAGCTCACCACCGACGGCCGCGGGGGCGAAGACCGGGGAGCTGTTTTTT. This sequence encodes CASSPPTAAGAKTGELFF.

This chain links TRBV6-1 with TRBJ2-1; perhaps TRBD2 as D (7 bases). Trimming shortened V by 6 bases and J by 6 bases, and 15 bases separated the two germline ends. The CDR3 runs to 14 residues. Germline assignment: CDR1 MNHNS and CDR2 SASEGT. CDR3 sequence: CASRLGGGGNEQFF. CDR3 nucleotides: TGTGCCAGCAGACTAGGGGGAGGGGGCAATGAGCAGTTCTTC.

The J gene is TRBJ2-5, the V gene TRBV7-2; D possibly matches TRBD1 or TRBD2 (5 bases each). This CDR3 spans 14 amino acids. Germline lookup yields CDR1 SGHTA and CDR2 FQGNSA. Trimming stripped 3 bases from V and 5 bases from J, with 13 bases between. CDR3 region: CASSFQGGGETQYF. CDR3 bases: TGTGCCAGCAGCTTCCAGGGCGGCGGGGAGACCCAGTACTTC.

The genes are TRBV11-3 and TRBJ1-1; 7 nucleotides agree with TRBD1. Germline CDR1 reads SGHNT; CDR2 reads YENEEA. This CDR3 has 15 residues. The ends lost 5 bases at V and 5 bases at J; junction bases unmatched: 11. The DNA of the CDR3 is TGTGCCAGCAGCGCCCAGACAGGGCTGTCAACTGAAGCTTTCTTT. It specifies CASSAQTGLSTEAFF.

This clonotype was detected only a few times. The chain is built from TRBV3-1 and TRBJ2-1; perhaps D is TRBD1 or TRBD2 (6 bases each). The CDR3 is 16 residues long. The V gene lost 0 bases and the J gene lost 8 bases, with 17 bases spanning the gap. In germline, CDR1 is LGHDT, CDR2 YNNKEL (reference sequence). CDR3 amino acids: CASSQEGQGRKDEQFF. As DNA, the CDR3 is TGTGCCAGCAGCCAAGAGGGGCAGGGGAGGAAGGATGAGCAGTTCTTC.

J is TRBJ1-1 and V is TRBV30; tentatively, D is TRBD1 (6 bases). V lost 7 bases and J 4 bases, leaving 13 bases between the germline ends. The germline gives CDR1 GTSNPN, CDR2 SVGIG (reference sequence). The CDR3 is 12 amino acids. CDR3 loop: CASRGVGTEAFF. CDR3 nucleotides: TGTGCCTCGAGGGGGGTAGGCACTGAAGCTTTCTTT.

Turning to this clonotype: A clone one base away is much larger, so this may be a read error. The CDR3 sequence is CASSYSGDYGYTF. As DNA, the CDR3 is TGTGCCAGCAGTTACTCGGGGGACTATGGCTACACCTTC. The chain is built from TRBV6-5 and TRBJ1-2; a weak D match, TRBD1 (5 bases). V lost 0 bases and J lost 3, with 5 bases in between. The length of the CDR3 is 13 residues. Germline-derived CDR1 and CDR2 are MNHEY and SVGAGI.

The rearrangement joins TRBV19 to TRBJ1-1; D is unresolved. The V gene lost 1 base and the J gene lost 1 base, with 1 base spanning the gap. CDR3 length equals 12 residues. Germline assignment: CDR1 LNHDA and CDR2 SQIVND (reference sequence). Written as DNA, the CDR3 is TGTGCCAGTAGTATAGGGAACACTGAAGCTTTCTTT. Its protein product is CASSIGNTEAFF.